This is a list of T cell receptor beta chains from one sample in a study of cytomegalovirus exposure and HLA in healthy donors. Using immunoSEQ multiplex PCR, the repertoire was profiled, and TCRdb retains in-frame clones only, with some absent. The sample lists some 130,000 clones; just over 75% were seen once. Sequenced input: PBMCs. These receptors all come from a woman between 50 and 59 years old in good health and CMV-seronegative. The CDR3 runs from the conserved cysteine through the conserved F or W. A D gene is named only where the DNA matches it firmly. Size tells how often a clone was seen (once, few, many) or the class of an expanded clone, and some rows leave it out.

CASSLLGVAGANEQFF TGTGCCAGCAGTTTACTCGGAGTAGCGGGAGCCAATGAGCAGTTCTTC TRBD2 TRBJ2-1 TRBV28 -
CASSLPGTGGIEQYF TGTGCCAGCAGCTTGCCCGGGACAGGGGGTATCGAGCAGTACTTC TRBD1 TRBJ2-7 TRBV11-2 -
CASLNTGELFF TGTGCCAGCCTGAACACCGGGGAGCTGTTTTTT - TRBJ2-2 TRBV7-2 -
CASSLGTGDELFF TGTGCCAGCAGCTTAGGGACAGGGGACGAACTGTTTTTT TRBD1 TRBJ1-4 TRBV7-8 -
CASSLDLRGRGSTEAFF TGTGCCAGCAGCTTAGATCTCAGGGGGCGAGGGAGCACTGAAGCTTTCTTT TRBD1 TRBJ1-1 TRBV11-2 -
CATIKTGGSYEQYF TGTGCCACCATCAAGACAGGGGGCTCCTACGAGCAGTACTTC TRBD1 TRBJ2-7 TRBV7-9 -
CASSLARQGPYEQYF TGTGCCAGCAGCTTAGCCCGACAGGGACCCTACGAGCAGTACTTC TRBD1 TRBJ2-7 TRBV7-8 -
CASTVTGGTEAFF TGTGCCAGTACCGTGACAGGGGGCACTGAAGCTTTCTTT TRBD1 TRBJ1-1 TRBV19 few
CACRESDYSNQPQNF TGTGCCTGCCGGGAGTCAGACTATAGCAATCAGCCCCAGAATTTT - TRBJ1-5 TRBV30 once
CASRPGGWRSGSAEQFF TGTGCCAGCAGGCCCGGCGGATGGAGGAGCGGGAGCGCTGAGCAGTTCTTC TRBD2 TRBJ2-1 TRBV5-4 -
CASRGTDEAFF TGTGCCAGTAGGGGGACAGATGAAGCTTTCTTT TRBD1 TRBJ1-1 TRBV19 -
CASSSPGTQETQYF TGTGCCAGCAGCTCCCCAGGGACTCAAGAGACCCAGTACTTC - TRBJ2-5 TRBV6-6 -
CASSYLTGAVYEQYF TGTGCCAGCAGTTACCTTACAGGAGCCGTCTACGAGCAGTACTTC - TRBJ2-7 TRBV27 -
CASSLGDRENEKLFF TGCGCCAGCAGCTTGGGGGACAGGGAAAATGAAAAACTGTTTTTT TRBD1 TRBJ1-4 TRBV5-1 -
CSARNTKRTDF TGCAGTGCTAGAAACACTAAGCGGACGGACTTC - TRBJ2-5 TRBV20-1 few
CASSLLGQGNTDTQYF TGCGCCAGCAGTCTACTAGGACAGGGGAACACAGATACGCAGTATTTT TRBD1 TRBJ2-3 TRBV5-1 -
CASGKTLSEITYNEQFF TGTGCTAGTGGTAAAACTCTTAGCGAGATCACGTACAATGAGCAGTTCTTC - TRBJ2-1 TRBV12-5 -
CANRDRGHTGELFF TGTGCCAATCGGGACAGGGGGCACACCGGGGAGCTGTTTTTT TRBD1 TRBJ2-2 TRBV30 -
CASSETRGGSGANVLTF TGTGCCAGCAGCGAAACCCGTGGCGGGTCTGGGGCCAACGTCCTGACTTTC - TRBJ2-6 TRBV28 few
CASSLSQGAKAGELFF TGTGCCAGCAGCTTAAGTCAGGGGGCAAAGGCCGGGGAGCTGTTTTTT TRBD1 TRBJ2-2 TRBV5-4 -
CASSLSVGVKWNRGGEQFF TGTGCCAGCAGCTTATCGGTCGGAGTCAAATGGAACAGGGGAGGTGAGCAGTTCTTC - TRBJ2-1 TRBV7-9 -
CASSLVAGGVNTEAFF TGTGCCAGCAGTTTGGTGGCAGGGGGCGTGAACACTGAAGCTTTCTTT TRBD1 TRBJ1-1 TRBV27 once
CAWSAGGQETQYF TGTGCCTGGAGTGCAGGGGGTCAAGAGACCCAGTACTTC TRBD1 TRBJ2-5 TRBV30 once
CASSYSTGRVTDTQYF TGTGCCAGCAGTTACTCGACAGGGCGTGTCACAGATACGCAGTATTTT TRBD1 TRBJ2-3 TRBV6-6 -
CASAELARDNEQFF TGTGCCAGCGCCGAACTAGCTCGGGACAATGAGCAGTTCTTC - TRBJ2-1 TRBV2 -
CASSILAGAGSGDTQYF TGTGCCAGTAGTATTCTAGCGGGAGCCGGCTCCGGAGATACGCAGTATTTT TRBD2 TRBJ2-3 TRBV19 -
CASSPGGLNQPQHF TGTGCCAGCTCCCCCGGTGGGCTCAATCAGCCCCAGCATTTT - TRBJ1-5 TRBV18 -
CASSPSGSSPNTGELFF TGCGCCAGCAGCCCATCCGGGAGCAGCCCGAACACCGGGGAGCTGTTTTTT - TRBJ2-2 TRBV4-3 -
CASSVGTGVYGYTF TGTGCCAGCAGCGTAGGGACAGGGGTCTATGGCTACACCTTC TRBD1 TRBJ1-2 TRBV9 -
CASSDSQGRQPQHF TGTGCCAGCAGTGATTCCCAGGGGCGGCAGCCCCAGCATTTT - TRBJ1-5 TRBV6-1 -
CAWGGVGNTGELLF TGTGCCTGGGGAGGGGTCGGAAACACCGGGGAGCTGCTTTTT - TRBJ2-2 TRBV30 -
CSFYTSRGEKLFF TGCAGCTTCTACACTTCCAGGGGTGAAAAACTGTTTTTT - TRBJ1-4 TRBV29-1 -
CASRRGGSSYEQYF TGTGCCAGCCGTCGAGGGGGCAGCTCCTACGAGCAGTACTTC TRBD1 TRBJ2-7 TRBV6-5 -
CASSAGTGAYEQYF TGTGCCAGCAGCGCAGGGACAGGGGCCTACGAGCAGTACTTC TRBD1 TRBJ2-7 TRBV5-6 -
CASSWTSGRRNEQFF TGTGCCAGTAGTTGGACTAGCGGGAGAAGGAATGAGCAGTTCTTC TRBD2 TRBJ2-1 TRBV19 -
CASSGSGRASRTGELFF TGTGCCAGCAGTGGTAGCGGGAGGGCGTCGAGGACCGGGGAGCTGTTTTTT TRBD2 TRBJ2-2 TRBV2 -
CASSAGSGANVLTF TGTGCCAGCAGTGCGGGCTCTGGGGCCAACGTCCTGACTTTC - TRBJ2-6 TRBV2 few
CAWSLHTLNTEAFF TGTGCCTGGAGTCTCCACACCCTGAACACTGAAGCTTTCTTT - TRBJ1-1 TRBV30 -
CASSPYRLDEKLFF TGTGCCAGCAGCCCCTACCGTCTTGATGAAAAACTGTTTTTT - TRBJ1-4 TRBV5-6 few
CASSRLSKETQYF TGTGCCAGTTCCCGACTCTCTAAAGAGACCCAGTACTTC - TRBJ2-5 TRBV19 -
CASSQETRQIYEQYF TGCGCCAGCAGCCAAGAAACCCGACAGATCTACGAGCAGTACTTC - TRBJ2-7 TRBV4-3 -
CASSLGGAFPYGYTF TGTGCCAGCAGTCTAGGGGGCGCTTTTCCCTATGGCTACACCTTC TRBD1 TRBJ1-2 TRBV28 -
CASSMGRVDTQYF TGTGCCAGTAGTATGGGCAGGGTAGATACGCAGTATTTT - TRBJ2-3 TRBV19 -
CASSFSWDNSGNTIYF TGTGCCAGCAGCTTTTCCTGGGACAACTCTGGAAACACCATATATTTT - TRBJ1-3 TRBV5-6 -
CASSLAGTGGYEQYF TGTGCCAGCAGCCTAGCAGGGACAGGGGGCTACGAGCAGTACTTC TRBD1 TRBJ2-7 TRBV7-2 -
CASSVSGQETQYF TGTGCCAGTAGTGTTAGCGGACAAGAGACCCAGTACTTC - TRBJ2-5 TRBV19 -
CASSLLGTGVNEQFF TGTGCCAGCAGTTTATTGGGGACAGGGGTCAATGAGCAGTTCTTC TRBD1 TRBJ2-1 TRBV28 -
CATLRRPQNF TGTGCCACCCTAAGGCGGCCCCAGAATTTT - TRBJ1-5 TRBV27 few
CASSPRTKNTGELFF TGTGCCAGCAGCCCTCGGACAAAGAACACCGGGGAGCTGTTTTTT - TRBJ2-2 TRBV7-3 -
CASTLTGRGNTEAFF TGTGCCAGCACCTTGACAGGTCGAGGGAACACTGAAGCTTTCTTT - TRBJ1-1 TRBV6-6 -